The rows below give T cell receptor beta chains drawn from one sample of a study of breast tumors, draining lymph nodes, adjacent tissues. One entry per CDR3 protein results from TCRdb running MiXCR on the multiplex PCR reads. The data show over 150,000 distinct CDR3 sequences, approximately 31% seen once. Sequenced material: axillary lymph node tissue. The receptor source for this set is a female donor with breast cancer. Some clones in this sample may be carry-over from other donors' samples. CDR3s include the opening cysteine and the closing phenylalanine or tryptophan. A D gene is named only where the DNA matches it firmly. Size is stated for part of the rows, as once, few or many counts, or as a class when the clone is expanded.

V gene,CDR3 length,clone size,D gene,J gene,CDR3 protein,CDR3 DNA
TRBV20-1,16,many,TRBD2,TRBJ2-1,CSASTGLAGPYNEQFF,TGCAGTGCTAGTACGGGACTAGCGGGACCCTACAATGAGCAGTTCTTC
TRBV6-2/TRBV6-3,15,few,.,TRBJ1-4,CASRDRGHFGEKLFF,.
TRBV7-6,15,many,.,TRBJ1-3,CASSLDRSSGNTIYF,TGTGCCAGCAGCTTAGACAGATCCTCTGGAAACACCATATATTTT
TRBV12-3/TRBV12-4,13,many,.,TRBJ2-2,CASSPRTAGELFF,TGTGCCAGCAGTCCAAGGACAGCCGGGGAGCTGTTTTTT
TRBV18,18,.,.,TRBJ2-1,CASSNSPIPSSSYNEQFF,TGTGCCAGCTCAAACAGTCCCATCCCCTCGAGCTCCTACAATGAGCAGTTCTTC
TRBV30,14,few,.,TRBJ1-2,CAWIGQGLVGGYTF,TGTGCCTGGATAGGGCAGGGGCTAGTGGGGGGCTACACCTTC
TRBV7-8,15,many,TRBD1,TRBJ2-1,CASSLHRGSYNEQFF,TGTGCCAGCAGCTTACACAGGGGCTCCTACAATGAGCAGTTCTTC
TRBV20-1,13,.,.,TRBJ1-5,CSATRQANQPQHF,TGCAGTGCCACTAGACAGGCAAATCAGCCCCAGCATTTT
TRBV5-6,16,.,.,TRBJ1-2,CASSGLGGPIPYGYTF,TGTGCCAGCAGTGGCCTAGGGGGTCCCATCCCCTATGGCTACACCTTC
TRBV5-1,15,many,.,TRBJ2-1,CASSLGQVGSNEQFF,TGCGCCAGCAGCTTGGGTCAGGTCGGGTCGAATGAGCAGTTCTTC
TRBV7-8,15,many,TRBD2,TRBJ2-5,CASSLFAGGEETQYF,TGTGCCAGCAGCTTATTCGCGGGGGGGGAAGAGACCCAGTACTTC
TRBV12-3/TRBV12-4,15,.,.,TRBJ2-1,CAGSHTGGNYNEQFF,TGTGCCGGCAGTCACACGGGCGGGAACTACAATGAGCAGTTCTTC
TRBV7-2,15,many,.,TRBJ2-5,CASSFVGGTKETQYF,TGTGCCAGCAGCTTTGTGGGGGGTACCAAAGAGACCCAGTACTTC
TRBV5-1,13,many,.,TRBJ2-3,CASSLQGTDTQYF,TGTGCCAGCAGCTTGCAGGGTACAGATACGCAGTATTTT
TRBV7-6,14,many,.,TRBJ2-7,CASSLQGGVYEQYF,TGTGCCAGCAGCCTCCAGGGAGGCGTATACGAGCAGTACTTC
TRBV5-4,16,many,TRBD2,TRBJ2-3,CASSLLAGGSGDTQYF,TGTGCCAGCAGCTTGTTAGCGGGGGGGTCGGGAGATACGCAGTATTTT
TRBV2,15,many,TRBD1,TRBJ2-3,CASSEGGQGTDTQYF,TGTGCCAGCAGTGAAGGAGGACAGGGGACAGATACGCAGTATTTT
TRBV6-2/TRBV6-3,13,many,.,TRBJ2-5,CASSLARQETQYF,TGTGCCAGCAGTTTAGCGCGGCAAGAGACCCAGTACTTC
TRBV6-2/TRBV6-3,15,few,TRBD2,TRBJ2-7,CASSHFSGVEDEQYF,TGTGCCAGCAGTCACTTTAGCGGGGTAGAGGACGAGCAGTACTTC
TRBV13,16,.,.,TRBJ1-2,CASRLAPKEGDYGYTF,TGTGCCAGCCGGCTAGCTCCCAAGGAGGGAGACTATGGCTACACCTTC
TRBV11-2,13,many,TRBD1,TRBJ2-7,CASSFSTGRPQYF,TGTGCCAGCAGCTTCTCGACAGGGCGGCCGCAGTACTTC
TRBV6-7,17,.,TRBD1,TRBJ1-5,CASSFLGQGTPLWPQHF,TGTGCCAGCAGTTTCCTGGGACAGGGGACACCCCTTTGGCCCCAGCATTTT
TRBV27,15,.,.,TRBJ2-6,CASSLGLMGANVLTF,TGTGCCAGCAGTTTAGGTCTTATGGGGGCCAACGTCCTGACTTTC
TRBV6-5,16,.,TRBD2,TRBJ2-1,CASSHSGLAGGSEQFF,TGTGCCAGCAGTCACTCGGGACTAGCGGGGGGATCTGAGCAGTTCTTC
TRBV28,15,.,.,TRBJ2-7,CASRDMAGVSYEQYF,TGTGCCAGCAGGGACATGGCAGGGGTTTCCTACGAGCAGTACTTC
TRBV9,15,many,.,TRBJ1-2,CASSVDGGSTYGYTF,TGTGCCAGCAGCGTAGATGGGGGTAGCACCTATGGCTACACCTTC
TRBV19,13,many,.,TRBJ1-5,CASSRGINQPQHF,TGTGCCAGTAGTAGAGGGATTAATCAGCCCCAGCATTTT
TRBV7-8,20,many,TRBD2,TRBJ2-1,CASSPRLAGGPWDSDNEQFF,TGTGCCAGCAGCCCAAGACTAGCGGGAGGGCCTTGGGATAGTGACAATGAGCAGTTCTTC
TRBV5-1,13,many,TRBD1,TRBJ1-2,CASSSGTAYGYTF,TGCGCCAGCAGCTCTGGGACAGCCTATGGCTACACCTTC
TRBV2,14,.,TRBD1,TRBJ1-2,CASSEEEGTGGYTF,TGTGCCAGCAGTGAAGAGGAGGGGACAGGAGGCTACACCTTC
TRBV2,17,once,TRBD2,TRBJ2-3,CASSASGERGVTDTQYF,TGTGCCAGCAGTGCCTCCGGGGAGCGGGGGGTCACAGATACGCAGTATTTT
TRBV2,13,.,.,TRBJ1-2,CASLRWEDYGYTF,TGTGCTAGCTTAAGATGGGAGGACTATGGCTACACCTTC
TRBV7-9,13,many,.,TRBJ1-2,CASTIQESYGYTF,TGTGCCAGCACCATACAGGAGAGCTATGGCTACACCTTC
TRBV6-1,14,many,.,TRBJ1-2,CASSQGGTNYGYTF,TGTGCCAGCAGTCAGGGAGGGACTAACTATGGCTACACCTTC
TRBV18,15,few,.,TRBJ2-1,CASSPRQRLNNEQFF,TGTGCCAGCTCACCACGCCAACGTCTAAACAATGAGCAGTTCTTC
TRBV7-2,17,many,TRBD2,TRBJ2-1,CASSQGLAGVPYNEQFF,TGTGCCAGCAGCCAAGGACTAGCGGGAGTGCCCTACAATGAGCAGTTCTTC
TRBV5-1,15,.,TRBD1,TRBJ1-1,CASSQTTGLGTEAFF,TGCGCCAGCAGCCAGACGACAGGGTTGGGCACTGAAGCTTTCTTT